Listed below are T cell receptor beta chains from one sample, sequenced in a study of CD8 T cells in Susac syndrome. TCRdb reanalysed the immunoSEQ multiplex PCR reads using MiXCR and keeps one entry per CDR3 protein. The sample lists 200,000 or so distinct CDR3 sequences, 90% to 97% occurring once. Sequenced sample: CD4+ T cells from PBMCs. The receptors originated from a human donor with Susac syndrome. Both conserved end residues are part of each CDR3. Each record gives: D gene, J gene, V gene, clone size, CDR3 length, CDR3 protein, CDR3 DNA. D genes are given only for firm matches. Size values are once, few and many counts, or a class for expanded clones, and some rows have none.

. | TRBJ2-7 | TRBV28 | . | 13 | CASSLSGPYEQYF | TGTGCCAGCAGTTTATCGGGACCCTACGAGCAGTACTTC
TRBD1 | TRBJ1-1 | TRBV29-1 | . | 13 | CSIRDRGLSEAFF | TGCAGCATCAGGGACAGGGGGCTCTCTGAAGCTTTCTTT
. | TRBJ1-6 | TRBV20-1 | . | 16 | CSAQPLGGEGNSPLHF | TGCAGTGCTCAGCCCCTAGGAGGGGAAGGTAATTCACCCCTCCACTTT
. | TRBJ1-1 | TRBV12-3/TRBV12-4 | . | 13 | CASSLWETTEAFF | TGTGCCAGCAGTTTGTGGGAGACCACTGAAGCTTTCTTT
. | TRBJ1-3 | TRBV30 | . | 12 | CAWTDSGNTIYF | TGTGCCTGGACGGACTCTGGAAACACCATATATTTT
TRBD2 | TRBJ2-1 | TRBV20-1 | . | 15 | CSARASGGQYNEQFF | TGCAGTGCTAGAGCTAGCGGGGGGCAATACAATGAGCAGTTCTTC
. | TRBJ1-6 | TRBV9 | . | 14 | CASSVSPRDSPLHF | TGTGCCAGCAGCGTAAGTCCTCGGGATTCACCCCTCCACTTT
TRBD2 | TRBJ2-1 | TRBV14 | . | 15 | CASSQLSGGAFEQFF | TGTGCCAGCAGCCAACTTAGCGGGGGGGCCTTTGAGCAGTTCTTC
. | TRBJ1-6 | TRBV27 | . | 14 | CASSPTAISSPLHF | TGTGCCAGCAGTCCCACAGCTATTAGTTCACCCCTCCACTTT
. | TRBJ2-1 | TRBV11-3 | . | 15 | CASSLHRRGYNEQFF | TGTGCCAGCAGCTTACACCGACGCGGCTACAATGAGCAGTTCTTC
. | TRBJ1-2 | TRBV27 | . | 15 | CASSPGSTENYGYTF | TGTGCCAGCAGTCCAGGGTCTACCGAGAACTATGGCTACACCTTC
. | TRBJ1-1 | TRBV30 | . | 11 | CAWAQHGEAFF | TGTGCCTGGGCCCAACACGGTGAAGCTTTCTTT
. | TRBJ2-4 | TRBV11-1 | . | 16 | CASSLLGQQEGNIQYF | TGTGCCAGCAGCTTGCTTGGACAGCAAGAGGGAAACATTCAGTACTTC
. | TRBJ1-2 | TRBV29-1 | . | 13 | CSVQMDGHYGYTF | TGCAGCGTTCAAATGGACGGTCACTATGGCTACACCTTC
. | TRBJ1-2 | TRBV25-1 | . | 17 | CASSETRWGIGKADYTF | TGTGCCAGCAGTGAAACACGGTGGGGGATAGGAAAGGCGGACTACACCTTC
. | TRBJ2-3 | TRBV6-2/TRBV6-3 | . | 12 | CASTNQPDTQYF | TGTGCCAGCACCAACCAACCAGATACGCAGTATTTT
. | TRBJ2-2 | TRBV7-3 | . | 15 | CASSLVEGGTGELFF | TGTGCCAGCAGCCTCGTGGAGGGTGGGACCGGGGAGCTGTTTTTT
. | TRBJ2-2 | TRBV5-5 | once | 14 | CASSLLRDTGELFF | TGTGCCAGCAGCTTACTCAGGGACACCGGGGAGCTGTTTTTT
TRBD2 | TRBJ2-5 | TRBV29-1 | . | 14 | CSVRSGGYQETQYF | TGCAGCGTTCGCAGCGGGGGGTACCAAGAGACCCAGTACTTC
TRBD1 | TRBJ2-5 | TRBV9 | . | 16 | CASSVGQGAWQETQYF | TGTGCCAGCAGCGTAGGACAGGGGGCTTGGCAAGAGACCCAGTACTTC
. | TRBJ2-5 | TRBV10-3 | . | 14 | CAISASLGGQTQYF | TGTGCCATCAGTGCCAGCCTAGGGGGGCAGACCCAGTACTTC
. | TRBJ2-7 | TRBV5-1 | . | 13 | CASSLDLSYEQYF | TGCGCCAGCAGCTTGGACCTCAGCTACGAGCAGTACTTC
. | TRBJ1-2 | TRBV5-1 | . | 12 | CASSPEIYGYTF | TGCGCCAGCAGCCCCGAAATCTATGGCTACACCTTC
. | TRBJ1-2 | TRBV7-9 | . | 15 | CASSPTKGRVYGYTF | TGTGCCAGCAGCCCCACTAAGGGGCGCGTCTATGGCTACACCTTC
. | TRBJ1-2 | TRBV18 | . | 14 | CASSREGPNYGYTF | TGTGCCAGCTCACGGGAGGGCCCTAACTATGGCTACACCTTC
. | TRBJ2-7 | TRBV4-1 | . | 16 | CASSQGGGRLSYEQYF | TGCGCCAGCAGCCAAGGGGGGGGCAGGCTCTCCTACGAGCAGTACTTC
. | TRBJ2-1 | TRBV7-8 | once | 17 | CASSLARRGPSYNEQFF | TGTGCCAGCAGCTTAGCTCGACGGGGGCCTTCCTACAATGAGCAGTTCTTC
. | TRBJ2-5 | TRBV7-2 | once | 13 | CASSLTPQATQYF | TGTGCCAGCAGCCTCACACCCCAGGCGACCCAGTACTTC
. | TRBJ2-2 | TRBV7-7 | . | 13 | CASSLGPTGELFF | TGTGCTAGCAGCTTAGGTCCCACCGGGGAGCTGTTTTTT
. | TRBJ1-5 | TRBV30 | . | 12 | CAWSVEGAPQHF | TGTGCCTGGAGTGTAGAGGGAGCTCCCCAGCATTTT
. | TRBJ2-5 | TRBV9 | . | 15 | CASSPERGLQETQYF | TGTGCCAGCAGCCCCGAACGCGGGTTACAAGAGACCCAGTACTTC
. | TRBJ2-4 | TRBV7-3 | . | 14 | CASSSSGAKNIQYF | TGTGCCAGCAGCTCCTCGGGGGCCAAAAACATTCAGTACTTC
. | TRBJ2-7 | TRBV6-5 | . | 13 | CASRPPGLHEQYF | TGTGCCAGCAGACCTCCAGGGCTCCACGAGCAGTACTTC
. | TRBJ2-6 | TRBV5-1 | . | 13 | CASLETGANVLTF | TGCGCCAGCCTCGAGACTGGGGCCAACGTCCTGACTTTC
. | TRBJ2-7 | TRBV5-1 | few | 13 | CASSSTQTYEQYF | TGCGCCAGCAGCTCAACACAAACCTACGAGCAGTACTTC
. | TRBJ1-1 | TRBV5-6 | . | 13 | CASSTGRNTEAFF | TGTGCCAGCAGTACCGGACGGAACACTGAAGCTTTCTTT
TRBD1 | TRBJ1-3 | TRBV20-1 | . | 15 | CSAQGGQGAGNTIYF | TGCAGTGCCCAGGGGGGGCAGGGGGCTGGAAACACCATATATTTT
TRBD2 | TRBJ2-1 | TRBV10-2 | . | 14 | CASSKGGLAGEQFF | TGCGCCAGCTCAAAGGGAGGACTAGCGGGGGAGCAGTTCTTC
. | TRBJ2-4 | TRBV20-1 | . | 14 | CSATLAGVENIQYF | TGCAGTGCTACCCTGGCTGGGGTTGAAAACATTCAGTACTTC
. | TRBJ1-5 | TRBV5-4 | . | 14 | CASSGRDPNQPQHF | TGTGCCAGCAGTGGCCGGGACCCCAATCAGCCCCAGCATTTT
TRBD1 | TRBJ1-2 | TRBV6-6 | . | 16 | CASSYPGQGANYGYTF | TGTGCCAGCAGTTACCCGGGACAGGGGGCAAACTATGGCTACACCTTC
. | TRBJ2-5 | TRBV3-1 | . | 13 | CASSQDPLGTQYF | TGTGCCAGCAGCCAAGATCCCCTGGGGACCCAGTACTTC
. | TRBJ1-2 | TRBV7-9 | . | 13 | CASSFRYNYGYTF | TGTGCCAGCAGCTTCAGGTATAACTATGGCTACACCTTC
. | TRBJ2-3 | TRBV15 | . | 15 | CATKVGTPSGDTQYF | TGTGCCACCAAAGTTGGCACACCGTCAGGGGATACGCAGTATTTT
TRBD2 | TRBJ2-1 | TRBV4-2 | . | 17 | CASSQGVRTSGYNEQFF | TGTGCCAGCAGCCAAGGTGTAAGGACTAGCGGTTACAATGAGCAGTTCTTC
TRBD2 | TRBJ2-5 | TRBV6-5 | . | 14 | CASSSGLGEETQYF | TGTGCCAGCAGTTCCGGACTAGGAGAAGAGACCCAGTACTTC